One T cell receptor (beta chain) is described in this entry. No DNA is given; TCRdb re-called the 5' RACE reads and lists each CDR3 protein once. Its clone listing holds about 380,000 distinct CDR3 sequences. This entry is derived from a study of T cells expressing NK-cell markers. Per the germline V gene, CDR1 is SNHLY and CDR2 is FYNNEI. The CDR3 runs to 14 residues. Material: blood T cells: a sorted CD56 or NKG2C T cell subset, CD4+ or CD8+ T cells, or bulk PBMC T cells (not recorded which). This TCR was sampled from a man aged 18 to 69 in good health. The chain carries TRBV2 and TRBJ2-1; TCRdb's D gene call, TRBD1, goes unchecked for lack of DNA. The CDR3 region is CACQGPILGNEQFF.